This T cell receptor beta chain was recorded in a study of cytomegalovirus exposure and HLA in healthy donors. Overall study findings and caveats: As a later analysis showed, a missense DCLRE1C variant was linked to trimming of TCR beta V- and J-genes. Prior analysis indicated that the majority of TCR beta V segments exhibited productivity approximately 90% or approximately 30% of the time.

This clone showed up just once. Its antigen is still unknown. PCR amplification relied on 60 Vbeta primers (plus 13 Jbeta primers). Libraries were prepared by immunoSEQ multiplex PCR; TCRdb keeps only in-frame clonotypes and omits some of them. The sample consists of some 100,000 clones, 65% to 80% of them appearing once. The sequence was collected from a female donor in good health and CMV-seropositive. The sequenced sample consisted of PBMCs.

CDR3 nucleotides: TGTGCCAGCAGTCGTCCCTGGGCGGGAGGATCCAATGAGCAGTTCTTC. This codes for CASSRPWAGGSNEQFF. This chain connects TRBV6-6 to TRBJ2-1; TRBD2 matches 8 bases. With V trimmed by 5 bases and J by 6 bases, 12 bases remained unmatched. The CDR3 is 16 amino acids. Per the germline V gene, CDR1 is MNHNY and CDR2 is SVGAGI (reference sequence).